Listed below are T cell receptor beta chains from one sample, sequenced in a study of response to subunit inactivated influenza vaccine. TCRdb called the RT-PCR reads again in MiXCR, with one record for every CDR3 protein. The sample has hundreds of thousands of distinct CDR3 sequences, around 8% seen once. The input for sequencing was PBMCs from blood, taken roughly 24 months after vaccination. These receptors were collected from a man between 50 and 70 years old who received an inactivated influenza vaccine. The conserved cysteine and the conserved F or W are not part of the CDR3 here. Each record gives: V gene, CDR3 length, J gene, clone size, CDR3 protein. Rows give clone size only sometimes, using once, few, many, or a class for an expanded clone.

V gene: TRBV12-3/TRBV12-4
CDR3 length: 11
J gene: TRBJ2-7
clone size: many
CDR3 protein: ASSFSGGGEQY

V gene: TRBV12-3/TRBV12-4
CDR3 length: 10
J gene: TRBJ2-1
clone size: NA
CDR3 protein: ASKLGILGQF

V gene: TRBV5-5
CDR3 length: 13
J gene: TRBJ1-2
clone size: NA
CDR3 protein: ASSLAGQSTYGYT

V gene: TRBV4-2
CDR3 length: 14
J gene: TRBJ2-2
clone size: NA
CDR3 protein: ASSQDVYTNTGELF

V gene: TRBV28
CDR3 length: 13
J gene: TRBJ2-7
clone size: few
CDR3 protein: ASSLQAGGAYEQY

V gene: TRBV4-2
CDR3 length: 11
J gene: TRBJ2-1
clone size: many
CDR3 protein: ASSQVGGNEQF

V gene: TRBV20-1
CDR3 length: 10
J gene: TRBJ1-6
clone size: NA
CDR3 protein: SATFPNSPLH

V gene: TRBV24-1
CDR3 length: 13
J gene: TRBJ2-3
clone size: many
CDR3 protein: ATSDPGVSTDTQY

V gene: TRBV28
CDR3 length: 15
J gene: TRBJ1-1
clone size: few
CDR3 protein: ASSLGSAGGYVTEAF

V gene: TRBV20-1
CDR3 length: 11
J gene: TRBJ1-2
clone size: many
CDR3 protein: SAAGRGNYGYT

V gene: TRBV19
CDR3 length: 12
J gene: TRBJ1-5
clone size: many
CDR3 protein: ASSAGGGNQPQH

V gene: TRBV7-2
CDR3 length: 12
J gene: TRBJ2-3
clone size: few
CDR3 protein: ASSPRQITDTQY

V gene: TRBV7-2
CDR3 length: 11
J gene: TRBJ2-3
clone size: many
CDR3 protein: ASSFQGTDTQY

V gene: TRBV6-2/TRBV6-3
CDR3 length: 16
J gene: TRBJ1-6
clone size: NA
CDR3 protein: ASSYPSDRIYYNSPLH

V gene: TRBV20-1
CDR3 length: 12
J gene: TRBJ1-6
clone size: NA
CDR3 protein: SAPWEGGNSPLH

V gene: TRBV4-2
CDR3 length: 13
J gene: TRBJ1-1
clone size: many
CDR3 protein: ASSQAWTGNTEAF

V gene: TRBV7-9
CDR3 length: 10
J gene: TRBJ1-3
clone size: NA
CDR3 protein: ATPGDGNTIY

V gene: TRBV4-2
CDR3 length: 15
J gene: TRBJ2-7
clone size: NA
CDR3 protein: ASSQGAQLHPAYEQY

V gene: TRBV20-1
CDR3 length: 16
J gene: TRBJ1-1
clone size: many
CDR3 protein: SARYAPGTIGTNTEAF

V gene: TRBV11-2
CDR3 length: 13
J gene: TRBJ2-7
clone size: many
CDR3 protein: ASSEGLAGIYEQY

V gene: TRBV28
CDR3 length: 9
J gene: TRBJ1-1
clone size: NA
CDR3 protein: ASRLGGRAF

V gene: TRBV7-8
CDR3 length: 11
J gene: TRBJ2-1
clone size: many
CDR3 protein: ASGRNSYNEQF

V gene: TRBV4-2
CDR3 length: 14
J gene: TRBJ1-2
clone size: few
CDR3 protein: ASSQDRVDSLYGYT